These T cell receptor beta chains were read from a single sample in a study of read filtering for tumor transcriptome and immune sequencing. Each CDR3 protein gets one entry after TCRdb re-called the reads with MiXCR. The sample shows 25,000 to 35,000 distinct CDR3 sequences, 18% of them seen only once. Sequenced: a population of CD138-negative cells sorted from bone marrow. These receptors originate from a donor older than 35 with multiple myeloma. Each CDR3 is given with its conserved first and last residue. The order of the fields is D gene, clone size, V gene, J gene, CDR3 length, CDR3 DNA, CDR3 protein. The D gene is left open where the match is weak. Clone size appears in some rows only: once, few, many, or a class for an expanded clone.

NA	many	TRBV6-1	TRBJ1-1	14	TGTGCCAGCAGTGTGGAAGGGTGGGTCACTGAAGCTTTCTTT	CASSVEGWVTEAFF
NA	many	TRBV6-1	TRBJ2-4	18	TGTGCCAGCAGTGAGCGGGGTCACAGCCCTCTAGCCAAAAACATTCAGTACTTC	CASSERGHSPLAKNIQYF
TRBD1	once	TRBV5-1	TRBJ2-7	15	TGCGCCAGCAGCTTGGGGTCTGGGACAGACTACGAGCAGTACTTC	CASSLGSGTDYEQYF
NA	many	TRBV19	TRBJ1-2	13	TGTGCCAGTAGCCTAGCATCGGGGTATGGCTACACCTTC	CASSLASGYGYTF
NA	many	TRBV29-1	TRBJ2-1	14	TGCAGCGCCGAACGGGGGATTGGAAACAATGAGCAGTTCTTC	CSAERGIGNNEQFF
NA	many	TRBV4-1	TRBJ1-2	15	TGCGCCAGCAGCCAAGAACTAGGGCCTAACTATGGCTACACCTTC	CASSQELGPNYGYTF
NA	many	TRBV20-1	TRBJ1-2	13	TGCAGTGCAAAGAAACAGGGAATTGATGGCTACACCTTC	CSAKKQGIDGYTF
TRBD1	NA	TRBV9	TRBJ2-7	14	TGTGCCAGCAGCCTTCGTCGGGACAGCGTCGAGCAGTACTTC	CASSLRRDSVEQYF
TRBD2	many	TRBV10-2	TRBJ2-5	14	TGCGCCAGCAGTGAAACGGGGGGGCAGGGGACCCAGTACTTC	CASSETGGQGTQYF
NA	many	TRBV19	TRBJ1-2	15	TGTGCCAGTAGTATACTCGGGGCACACGTCTATGGCTACACCTTC	CASSILGAHVYGYTF
NA	many	TRBV2	TRBJ2-2	15	TGTGCCAGCATGGGGGGCAGAGTGAACACCGGGGAGCTGTTTTTT	CASMGGRVNTGELFF
TRBD2	NA	TRBV29-1	TRBJ2-1	15	TGCAGCGTTGAACTACCTGCGGGAGTGATTAATGAGCAGTTCTTC	CSVELPAGVINEQFF
NA	medium-sized	TRBV2	TRBJ2-2	15	TGTGCCAGCAGTGAGGGGGCTGTCTTGCCCGGGGAGCTGTTTTTT	CASSEGAVLPGELFF
NA	many	TRBV5-4	TRBJ2-2	15	TGTGCCAGCAGCTTGGGACACGACAACACCGGGGAGCTGTTTTTT	CASSLGHDNTGELFF
NA	NA	TRBV6-5	TRBJ1-5	13	TGTGCCAGCAGGACCGACAGGACCGCTCCCCAGCATTTT	CASRTDRTAPQHF
TRBD2	many	TRBV18	TRBJ2-3	15	TGTGCCAGCTCCGCTCTAGCGGGGGTCACAGATACGCAGTATTTT	CASSALAGVTDTQYF
NA	many	TRBV20-1	TRBJ2-1	12	TGCAGTGCTAGACCGCCGGGGAATGAGCAGTTCTTC	CSARPPGNEQFF
TRBD2	many	TRBV28	TRBJ2-3	15	TGTGCCAGCAGTTTACCTAGCGGGCACACAGATACGCAGTATTTT	CASSLPSGHTDTQYF
NA	few	TRBV5-6	TRBJ1-4	15	TGTGCCAGCAGCTTTCTGGCAGCTCATAATGAAAAACTGTTTTTT	CASSFLAAHNEKLFF
NA	many	TRBV2	TRBJ2-5	15	TGTGCCAGCAGTGACCTACAGGAGTCCGGAGAGACCCAGTACTTC	CASSDLQESGETQYF
TRBD2	few	TRBV20-1	TRBJ2-7	13	TGCAGTGCTAACCCGGGACTAGCTTGGGAGCAGTACTTC	CSANPGLAWEQYF
NA	many	TRBV7-8	TRBJ1-1	14	TGTGCCAGCAGCTATTACAGGGCCCCCCCTGAAGCTTTCTTT	CASSYYRAPPEAFF
NA	large	TRBV29-1	TRBJ2-1	11	TGCAGCGTTGCTAAAATGAATGAGCAGTTCTTC	CSVAKMNEQFF
NA	NA	TRBV20-1	TRBJ2-2	16	TGCAGTGCTAAGGGGAGCTCTCCGACTAGTGCCGGGGAGCTGTTTTTT	CSAKGSSPTSAGELFF
NA	many	TRBV21-1	TRBJ2-7	13	TGTGCCAGCAGCAAACGGGACAGGAGGGGGCAGTACTTC	CASSKRDRRGQYF
NA	many	TRBV3-1	TRBJ2-5	17	TGTGCCAGCAGCCAAGAAGGGGGTACAGGGTCACAAGAGACCCAGTACTTC	CASSQEGGTGSQETQYF
TRBD2	NA	TRBV5-1	TRBJ2-1	16	TGCGCCAGCAGCTGGGCAGCGGGAGGCTTAAACAATGTGCAGTTCTTT	CASSWAAGGLNNVQFF
NA	many	TRBV9	TRBJ1-1	15	TGTGCCAGCAGCGCCCTGACAGGTCCTGATACTGAAGCTTTCTTT	CASSALTGPDTEAFF
NA	many	TRBV27	TRBJ2-3	11	TGTGCCAGCATTAAGCGAGATACGCAGTATTTT	CASIKRDTQYF
NA	NA	TRBV7-9	TRBJ2-5	14	TGTGCCAGCAGCTTAAGGCAGGGCGAGGAGACCCAGTACTTC	CASSLRQGEETQYF
NA	many	TRBV30	TRBJ2-7	13	TGTGCCTGGAGCCCCGGGAGCTCCTACGAACAGTACTTC	CAWSPGSSYEQYF
NA	NA	TRBV4-2	TRBJ2-2	15	TGTGCCAGCAGCCAAGATCGGATAGACACCGGGGAGCTGTTTTTT	CASSQDRIDTGELFF
TRBD1	NA	TRBV7-9	TRBJ2-3	16	TGCGCCAGCAGCCCATGGGACAGTGCTAGCACAGATACGCGGTATTTT	CASSPWDSASTDTRYF
NA	many	TRBV30	TRBJ2-7	13	TGTGCCTGGAGTAGGGGGGCCGCCTACGAGCAGTACTTC	CAWSRGAAYEQYF
NA	many	TRBV7-6	TRBJ1-4	16	TGTGCCAGCAGCTCAAGAGGGGGGTCAACTAATGAAAAACTGTTTTTT	CASSSRGGSTNEKLFF
NA	many	TRBV7-9	TRBJ2-7	13	TGTGCCAGCAGCATAGGGGCCTCCTACGAGCAGTACTTC	CASSIGASYEQYF
TRBD2	many	TRBV20-1	TRBJ2-7	14	TGCAGTGCTAGAGGTCGGGAGGGCCGCTACGAGCAGTACTTC	CSARGREGRYEQYF
TRBD1	NA	TRBV7-2	TRBJ2-1	15	TGTGCCAGCAGCTATAGTCAGGGGGCGAGCAATGAGCGTTTCTTC	CASSYSQGASNERFF
NA	few	TRBV27	TRBJ1-5	17	TGTGCCAGCAGTTTGGGGAAATGGATGGGTCGGAATCAGCCCCAGCATTTT	CASSLGKWMGRNQPQHF
TRBD2	many	TRBV20-1	TRBJ2-1	13	TGCAGTGCTCAAAGGACTAGCGGAAATGAGCAGTTCTTC	CSAQRTSGNEQFF
NA	many	TRBV12-3/TRBV12-4	TRBJ1-1	14	TGTGCCAGCAGGAAACAGGGACGTAACACTGAAGCTTTCTTT	CASRKQGRNTEAFF
NA	NA	TRBV15	TRBJ2-2	14	TGTGCCACCAGGAGGGGTTCGAACACCGGGGAGCTGTTTTTT	CATRRGSNTGELFF
TRBD1	many	TRBV7-9	TRBJ2-1	15	TGTGCCAGCAGCTTCCAGACAGGGCCTTACAATGAGCAGTTCTTC	CASSFQTGPYNEQFF
NA	many	TRBV4-1	TRBJ1-1	14	TGCGCCAGCAGCCAAGAGGGAGGGATCACTGAAGCTTTCTTT	CASSQEGGITEAFF
NA	many	TRBV7-9	TRBJ1-1	14	TGTGCCAGCAGCTCCATGTCAGTGAACACTGAAGCTTTCTTT	CASSSMSVNTEAFF
TRBD2	few	TRBV5-1	TRBJ2-7	14	TGCGCCAGCAGCTTTCTTGCGGGAGCTGAGGAGCAGTACTTC	CASSFLAGAEEQYF
NA	many	TRBV5-1	TRBJ2-2	16	TGCGCCAGCAGCTTGACCGGTACAGGGTCGAACGGGGAGCTGTTTTTT	CASSLTGTGSNGELFF
NA	many	TRBV15	TRBJ1-4	20	TGTGCCACCAGCAGAGATTTAAGAGATACTAGGAAGGAGGTTGACGAAAAACTGTTTTTT	CATSRDLRDTRKEVDEKLFF
NA	many	TRBV6-5	TRBJ1-6	13	TGTGCCAGAGACCGGGAAAATAATTCACCCCTCCACTTT	CARDRENNSPLHF
NA	many	TRBV28	TRBJ2-5	16	TGTGCCAGCAGTTCCTCGGGACGAAAAATCCAAGAGACCCAGTACTTC	CASSSSGRKIQETQYF